The 20 T cell receptor beta chains below all came from one sample that was sequenced in a study of T cell responses to AZD1222 COVID-19 vaccine. TCRdb keeps only in-frame clones here, not all; method: immunoSEQ multiplex PCR. The repertoire holds around 150,000 clones, with around 94% as singletons. The sample consisted of peripheral blood, taken on day 0 of AZD1222 vaccination. The receptors derive from an adult in good health.

This clone was recorded only once. The V and J genes are TRBV5-1 and TRBJ2-3; 12 bases fit TRBD2. Trimming cost V 1 base and J 5 bases; bases outside gene matches: 2. The CDR3 contains 15 residues. Per the germline V gene, CDR1 is SGHRS and CDR2 is YFSETQ. CDR3 coding DNA: TGCGCCAGCAGCTTGCTAGCGGGAGGGCAAGATACGCAGTATTTT. Translation gives CASSLLAGGQDTQYF.

The chain couples TRBV27 to TRBJ1-5; the D is unclear. Germline V lookup: CDR1 MNHEY, CDR2 SMNVEV (reference sequence). Trimming took 7 bases from V and 4 from J, leaving 14 bases between them. The length of the CDR3 is 14 residues. CDR3 sequence: CASKKLQDNQPQHF. DNA for the CDR3: TGTGCCAGCAAAAAACTTCAGGATAATCAGCCCCAGCATTTT.

The chain combines TRBV28 with TRBJ1-5, with no clear D. V lost 5 bases and J 10 bases, leaving 9 bases between the germline ends. CDR1 MDHEN and CDR2 SYDVKM come from the germline V gene. The CDR3 covers 11 residues. As DNA, the CDR3 is TGTGCCAGCAGTCCCCCAGGTCCCCAGCATTTT. Protein sequence: CASSPPGPQHF.

The sample holds one count of this clone. The rearrangement joins TRBV11-2 to TRBJ2-7, with TRBD1 matching over 8 bases. This CDR3 is 15 amino acids long. V gave up 5 bases and J gave up 3 bases; unmatched junction bases: 9. The germline V gene encodes CDR1 SGHAT and CDR2 FQNNGV. CDR3 sequence reads: CASSILTGGIYEQYF. In nucleotides, the CDR3 is TGTGCCAGCAGCATCCTTACAGGGGGAATCTACGAGCAGTACTTC.

This chain links TRBV4-1 with TRBJ2-5, with 8 positions matching TRBD2. This CDR3 spans 17 amino acids. V was clipped by 1 base and J by 1 base; unmatched bases: 8. Germline V gene lookup returns CDR1 MGHRA and CDR2 YSYEKL. CDR3 bases: TGCGCCAGCAGCCAAGTATCGGGACTAGAGGGCCAAGAGACCCAGTACTTC. It encodes CASSQVSGLEGQETQYF.

This clone is a singleton in its sample. The V and J genes are TRBV19 and TRBJ1-4, with 7 bases aligning to TRBD1. The V and J ends lost 6 bases and 4 bases, in that order; junction bases with no gene match: 5. Germline values: CDR1 LNHDA, CDR2 SQIVND (reference sequence). CDR3 length equals 14 residues. CDR3: CASRGQVHNEKLFF. The CDR3 nucleotides read TGTGCCAGTAGAGGACAGGTCCATAATGAAAAACTGTTTTTT. The full variable domain, completed using reference TRBV19 and TRBJ1-4, is DGGITQSPKYLFRKEGQNVTLSCEQNLNHDAMYWYRQDPGQGLRLIYYSQIVNDFQKGDIAEGYSVSREKKESFPLTVTSAQKNPTAFYLCASRGQVHNEKLFFGSGTQLSVL.

This chain's CDR3 is CASRRTDMNTEAFF. CDR3 sequence (DNA): TGTGCCAGCAGAAGGACAGACATGAACACTGAAGCTTTCTTT. This chain uses TRBV2 with TRBJ1-1; D perhaps matches TRBD1 (6 bases). CDR1 SNHLY and CDR2 FYNNEI come from the germline V gene. Trimming removed 6 bases at V and 0 bases at J, with 11 bases between. This CDR3 spans 14 amino acids.

The rearrangement links TRBV27 to TRBJ1-6, with 9 bases aligning to TRBD1. Germline lookup yields CDR1 MNHEY and CDR2 SMNVEV (reference sequence). The trim removed 0 bases at V and 7 bases at J, leaving 1 base unmatched. This CDR3 comprises 15 residues. This chain's CDR3 is CASSLSGTGNSPLHF. The CDR3 DNA reads TGTGCCAGCAGTTTATCCGGGACAGGGAATTCACCCCTCCACTTT.

The rearrangement joins TRBV18 to TRBJ2-1; D possibly corresponds to TRBD1 (5 bases). The CDR3 length is 13 residues. Germline V CDR1 and CDR2: KGHSH, LQKENI. V gave up 2 bases and J gave up 10 bases, with 12 bases separating them. The CDR3, as DNA: TGTGCCAGCTCACCAGCCCTTTCAGGGGAGCAGTTCTTC. It translates to CASSPALSGEQFF.

This chain links TRBV13 with TRBJ2-2, with a weak D call TRBD1 (5 bases). The germline gives CDR1 PRHDT, CDR2 FYEKMQ (reference sequence). V lost 5 bases and J lost 6, with 10 bases in between. CDR3 size: 13 residues. The CDR3 sequence: CASSPREPGELFF. DNA for the CDR3: TGTGCCAGCAGCCCCAGGGAACCCGGGGAGCTGTTTTTT.

V usage is TRBV6-5 and J usage is TRBJ1-1; possibly TRBD1 for D (5 bases). Germline CDR1 reads MNHEY; CDR2 reads SVGAGI. The V end was cut by 2 bases, the J end by 1 base, with 5 bases between. The CDR3 runs 13 residues. The CDR3 reads CASSYTGNTEAFF. DNA of the CDR3: TGTGCCAGCAGTTACACAGGGAACACTGAAGCTTTCTTT.

V is TRBV27 and J is TRBJ1-1, with 7 positions matching TRBD1. After removal of 8 bases from V and 0 bases from J, the junction contained 12 bases not matched to a gene. This CDR3 contains 16 residues. From germline, CDR1 is MNHEY and CDR2 SMNVEV (reference sequence). This chain's CDR3 is CASAWGDRKLNTEAFF. In DNA, the CDR3 is TGTGCCAGCGCATGGGGGGACAGAAAATTGAACACTGAAGCTTTCTTT.

As to this clone: At the DNA level, this CDR3 is encoded by other sequences in the same sample as well. The chain combines TRBV30 with TRBJ2-5; D unresolved. The CDR3 has 10 amino acids. Germline V lookup: CDR1 GTSNPN, CDR2 SVGIG (reference sequence). V dropped 2 bases and J dropped 4 bases, with 2 bases sitting between them. The CDR3 DNA follows: TGTGCCTGGAGTCGAGAGACCCAGTACTTC. It translates to CAWSRETQYF. Filled out from reference TRBV30 and TRBJ2-5, the complete variable domain reads SQTIHQWPATLVQPVGSPLSLECTVEGTSNPNLYWYRQAAGRGLQLLFYSVGIGQISSEVPQNLSASRPQDRQFILSSKKLLLSDSGFYLCAWSRETQYFGPGTRLLVL.

The chain couples TRBV5-1 to TRBJ2-3, with D maybe TRBD2 (5 bases). Germline V gene data show CDR1 as SGHRS and CDR2 as YFSETQ. V was pared by 6 bases and J by 2 bases, with 13 bases between. This CDR3 comprises 14 residues. DNA of the CDR3: TGCGCCAGCACCTCGACGGGAAACACAGATACGCAGTATTTT. Translated: CASTSTGNTDTQYF.

The rearrangement uses TRBV30 and TRBJ2-2, with 10 bases matching TRBD1. CDR1 is GTSNPN, CDR2 SVGIG, per germline (reference sequence). CDR3 length: 16 residues. J was trimmed by 0 bases and V by 4 bases; bases with no gene match: 5. The CDR3: CAWTGTGVPNTGELFF. The CDR3 bases are TGTGCCTGGACTGGGACAGGGGTTCCGAACACCGGGGAGCTGTTTTTT.

The rearrangement joins TRBV5-1 to TRBJ1-2; D possibly corresponds to TRBD1 (5 bases). Trimming removed 4 bases at V and 8 bases at J, with 12 bases between. The CDR3 has 12 amino acids. CDR1 and CDR2 (germline): SGHRS, YFSETQ. The DNA of the CDR3 is TGCGCCAGCAGCGAGCCAGGGCTCGGCTACACCTTC. Translating gives CASSEPGLGYTF.

This rearrangement joins TRBV10-1 to TRBJ1-1; unclear D gene. In germline, CDR1 is WNHNN, CDR2 SYGVQD (reference sequence). Between the trimmed V and J ends, which lost 1 base and 0 bases, there was a span of 9 bases. This CDR3 has 15 amino acids. CDR3 coding DNA: TGCGCCAGCAGTGAGTACAACGGTGTGAACACTGAAGCTTTCTTT. Protein: CASSEYNGVNTEAFF.

The chain carries TRBV4-1 and TRBJ1-6; 9 bases are a match to TRBD1. Germline values: CDR1 MGHRA, CDR2 YSYEKL. The CDR3 covers 15 residues. Unmatched junction bases numbered 9, after V lost 5 bases and J lost 10 bases. The CDR3 DNA follows: TGCGCCAGCAGCTCCCCCGGGACAGGGAACTCACCCCTCCACTTT. This sequence encodes CASSSPGTGNSPLHF.

The CDR3 region has the DNA TGTGCCAGTAACCCCCGAGTAGGACCGGGCACAGATACGCAGTATTTT. Its translation: CASNPRVGPGTDTQYF. This sequence joins TRBV19 and TRBJ2-3; D unclear. This CDR3 region has 16 residues. Per germline, CDR1 LNHDA and CDR2 SQIVND (reference sequence). Trimming shortened V by 7 bases and J by 1 base, and 18 bases separated the two germline ends.

The V and J genes are TRBV30 and TRBJ1-5; perhaps TRBD1 as D (6 bases). CDR1 and CDR2 from the germline V gene are GTSNPN and SVGIG (reference sequence). The ends were cut back, 3 bases at V and 0 bases at J, with 9 bases in the middle. This CDR3 is 14 amino acids long. In nucleotides, the CDR3 is TGTGCCTGGAGCGTGACAGGTAGCAATCAGCCCCAGCATTTT. Translation: CAWSVTGSNQPQHF.